This T cell receptor (beta chain) was found in a study of regulatory T cells in long-lasting Graves disease. Arm-PCR of CDR3 regions and iRepertoire HTBI primers were the basis on which TCR beta libraries were built. One entry per CDR3 protein results from TCRdb running MiXCR on the multiplex PCR reads. The sample records 550,000 to 600,000 distinct CDR3 sequences, 15% to 20% being singletons. Time point specified: newly diagnosed GD, antithyroid drugs for less than 3 months. There was RNA extracted from PBMCs, and the TCR library was made from it. CDR1 and CDR2 from the germline V gene are SGHNT and YENEEA. The V end lost 5 bases, the J end lost 0 bases, and 13 bases lay between the germline ends. The CDR3 covers 15 residues. The data were also submitted as part of a second study, on T cells in Graves' hyperthyroidism and ophthalmopathy.

The sequence was collected from a man younger than 35 with Graves disease. The sequenced sample was peripheral blood mononuclear cells (PBMCs), obtained at new diagnosis, from a patient treated with antithyroid drugs. The J gene is TRBJ1-1, the V gene TRBV11-3; perhaps TRBD1 as D (5 bases). In DNA, the CDR3 is TGTGCCAGCAGCACCTGGTCAGGGATGAACACTGAAGCTTTCTTT. This sequence encodes CASSTWSGMNTEAFF.